These 26 T cell receptor beta chains were sequenced from one sample in a study of identical twins. TCRdb reprocessed the 5' RACE reads with MiXCR, giving one entry per CDR3 protein. The sample consists of 350,000 to 450,000 distinct CDR3 sequences, around 18% of them appearing once. The sequencing sample was made of naive T cells sorted from blood. Receptors originate from a man aged 50 to 59 in good health.

This clonotype was recorded a few times. The V call is TRBV20-1, the J call TRBJ2-5; 12 nucleotides match TRBD2. Per germline, CDR1 DFQATT and CDR2 SNEGSKA (reference sequence). V shed 3 bases and J 5 bases; nucleotides not matched to a gene: 7. This CDR3 is 15 amino acids long. In nucleotides, the CDR3 is TGCAGTGCTAGGACTAGCGGGAGAGGTTGGGAGACCCAGTACTTC. It specifies CSARTSGRGWETQYF.

This rearrangement joins TRBV5-1 to TRBJ1-1; tentatively, D is TRBD1 (5 bases). This CDR3 is built from 14 residues. Trimming removed 5 bases from V and 1 base from J, with 12 bases in between. In germline, CDR1 is SGHRS, CDR2 YFSETQ. CDR3 in DNA: TGCGCCAGCAGGGCGGGACGGCGGAACACTGAAGCTTTCTTT. Its protein product is CASRAGRRNTEAFF. The full variable domain, its missing parts supplied by reference TRBV5-1 and TRBJ1-1, is KAGVTQTPRYLIKTRGQQVTLSCSPISGHRSVSWYQQTPGQGLQFLFEYFSETQRNKGNFPGRFSGRQFSNSRSEMNVSTLELGDSALYLCASRAGRRNTEAFFGQGTRLTVV.

The J gene is TRBJ2-1, the V gene TRBV27; 10 nucleotides match TRBD2. The CDR3 has 15 residues. The germline CDR1 and CDR2 sequences are MNHEY and SMNVEV (reference sequence). V dropped 3 bases and J dropped 15; count of bases not matched to a gene: 14. Written as DNA, the CDR3 is TGTGCCAGCAGTTTGGTGGTTAGCGGGAGGACGGGCACGTTCTTC. It translates to CASSLVVSGRTGTFF.

The V and J genes are TRBV20-1 and TRBJ2-1; 11 bases are shared with TRBD2. Losses at the gene ends were 5 bases for V and 5 bases for J; bases not matched to a gene: 5. Germline CDR1 DFQATT, CDR2 SNEGSKA (reference sequence). The CDR3 covers 14 residues. The CDR3 loop is CSAFSGRENNEQFF. CDR3 bases: TGCAGTGCTTTTAGCGGGAGGGAAAACAATGAGCAGTTCTTC.

This clonotype was observed a few times. The chain carries TRBV20-1 and TRBJ2-3; D is possibly TRBD2 (8 bases). Looked up from germline, CDR1 is DFQATT and CDR2 is SNEGSKA (reference sequence). The V and J ends lost 6 bases and 7 bases respectively, with 23 bases between them. CDR3 length equals 15 residues. The DNA of the CDR3 is TGCAGTGCCCGGGGGGGACAGCTTGGAAGGAATACGCAGTATTTT. Protein product: CSARGGQLGRNTQYF.

This clonotype was counted between two and nine times. V gene TRBV5-6 combines with J gene TRBJ2-1; 10 bases agree with TRBD2. There are 14 residues in the CDR3. The V gene's germline CDR1 is SGHDT and CDR2 YYEEEE. Unmatched junction bases numbered 3, after V lost 3 bases and J lost 6 bases. CDR3: CASSWTSGINEQFF. In DNA, the CDR3 is TGTGCCAGCAGCTGGACTAGCGGTATCAATGAGCAGTTCTTC.

In its sample, this clonotype was seen a few times. The J gene is TRBJ2-5, the V gene TRBV6-2 or TRBV6-3; D is ambiguous. Germline assignment: CDR1 MNHEY and CDR2 SVGEGT. V gave up 7 bases and J gave up 9 bases, with 12 bases separating them. The length of the CDR3 is 11 residues. CDR3 nucleotides: TGTGCCAGCACGACAAGAGGAGCCCAGTACTTC. Protein product: CASTTRGAQYF.

In the case of this clonotype: With a much larger clone just one base away, this may be a read error. V is TRBV5-1 and J is TRBJ2-7; 8 nucleotides match TRBD1. CDR1 is SGHRS and CDR2 is YFSETQ in the germline V gene. The CDR3 consists of 14 residues. The CDR3 loop is CASSEGQETYVQYF. The CDR3 nucleotides read TGCGCCAGCAGCGAGGGACAGGAGACCTACGTGCAGTACTTC.

This clonotype has only a few counts. The chain combines TRBV12-3 or TRBV12-4 with TRBJ1-5; TRBD1 aligns across 8 bases. J lost 4 bases, V lost 5 bases, and 7 bases had no gene match. The CDR3 is 15 residues long. In DNA form, the CDR3 reads TGTGCCAGCAGTACACGGACAGGGCGAAATCAGCCCCAGCATTTT. Its translation: CASSTRTGRNQPQHF.

This clonotype was counted ten times or more. Mismatch with germline at one junction end may stem from a read error. This rearrangement joins TRBV5-1 to TRBJ2-3, with 10 bases matching TRBD2. This CDR3 comprises 13 residues. Per the germline V gene, CDR1 is SGHRS and CDR2 is YFSETQ. The CDR3 nucleotides are TGTGCCAGCAGTCTAGCGGGGGAAGATACGCAGTATTTT. Its protein product is CASSLAGEDTQYF.

In its sample, this clonotype was seen a few times. The chain combines TRBV6-1 with TRBJ2-7, with TRBD2 as a possible D gene (6 bases). This CDR3 comprises 13 residues. Deletions cut 5 bases from V and 4 bases from J, with 12 bases between. From germline, CDR1 is MNHNS and CDR2 SASEGT. This chain's CDR3 is CASSPGVRYEQYF. In DNA, the CDR3 is TGTGCCAGCAGTCCGGGGGTCAGGTACGAGCAGTACTTC.

This chain links TRBV30 with TRBJ2-1; D is uncertain. Trimming stripped 3 bases from V and 7 bases from J, with 19 bases between. Germline CDR1 is GTSNPN and CDR2 is SVGIG (reference sequence). The CDR3 is 15 residues long. The CDR3 DNA is TGTGCCTGGAGAGTTAGCTCTCTCCGTCATAATGAGCAGTTCTTC. Amino acid sequence: CAWRVSSLRHNEQFF.

This clonotype was seen only a few times. DNA for the CDR3: TGTGCCAGCAGCCAGGGAAGAGGAGAAAGCTACGAGCAGTACTTC. This codes for CASSQGRGESYEQYF. The chain combines TRBV4-2 with TRBJ2-7; no clear D gene. This CDR3 is built from 15 residues. V lost 3 bases and J lost 3, with 15 bases in between. The germline V gene has CDR1 LGHNA and CDR2 YNFKEQ.

This chain links TRBV6-2 or TRBV6-3 with TRBJ2-1, with D possibly matching TRBD2 (6 bases). V was clipped by 6 bases and J by 10 bases, with 13 bases between them. From germline, CDR1 is MNHEY and CDR2 SVGEGT. This CDR3 contains 12 residues. The CDR3 DNA reads TGTGCCAGCAGCCGACTAGGGCGCGAGCAGTTCTTC. Its protein product is CASSRLGREQFF.

This clonotype has a count of ten or more. The chain carries TRBV29-1 and TRBJ2-1, with 8 bases that match TRBD2. V was pared by 6 bases and J by 6 bases, with 10 bases of the junction left unmatched. In germline, CDR1 is SQVTM, CDR2 ANQGSEA. The CDR3 consists of 14 residues. The CDR3: CSVLSGSVGNEQFF. The DNA of the CDR3 is TGCAGCGTACTGAGCGGGAGTGTAGGCAATGAGCAGTTCTTC.

This clonotype was observed a few times. The chain couples TRBV6-2 or TRBV6-3 to TRBJ2-1, with TRBD2 matching over 10 bases. CDR3 length equals 17 residues. The V segment lost 0 bases and the J segment 4 bases; nucleotides outside the gene matches: 6. Per the germline V gene, CDR1 is MNHEY and CDR2 is SVGEGT. The DNA for the CDR3 is TGTGCCAGCAGTTACTCGTTCAAAGCGGGAGGGTACAATGAGCAGTTCTTC. It specifies CASSYSFKAGGYNEQFF.

This clonotype has a count of ten or more. Here the CDR3 reads CASSLETLETQYF. For the CDR3, the DNA is TGCGCCAGCAGCTTAGAGACCCTGGAGACCCAGTACTTC. This rearrangement joins TRBV5-1 to TRBJ2-5; D unresolved. CDR3 size: 13 residues. The germline gives CDR1 SGHRS, CDR2 YFSETQ. Trimming shortened V by 2 bases and J by 5 bases, and 10 bases separated the two germline ends.

About this clonotype: A much larger clone lies a single base off, so this may be a read error. The chain uses TRBV28 and TRBJ1-3; the D gene is possibly TRBD1 (5 bases). The CDR3 runs 16 residues. Germline loops: CDR1 MDHEN, CDR2 SYDVKM. This CDR3 reads CASSKGTARSGNTINF. The CDR3 DNA is TGTGCCAGCAGTAAGGGGACGGCTCGCTCTGGAAACACCATAAATTTT.

This clonotype showed up many times. The chain couples TRBV12-3 or TRBV12-4 to TRBJ2-5; maybe TRBD1 (7 bases). The CDR3 spans 15 residues. V dropped 5 bases and J dropped 4 bases, with 17 bases sitting between them. The CDR3 sequence is CASSLFRGAVETQYF. In DNA, the CDR3 is TGTGCCAGCAGTCTCTTCAGGGGGGCCGTAGAGACCCAGTACTTC.

This clonotype was recorded at least ten times. V gene TRBV12-3 or TRBV12-4 combines with J gene TRBJ1-2, with unresolved D. The CDR3 runs 15 residues. V lost 3 bases to trimming and J lost 4 bases, with 15 bases between them. The CDR3 DNA sequence: TGTGCCAGCAGTTTGAGCCGTCGTCGTGGCTATGGCTACACCTTC. This translates into CASSLSRRRGYGYTF.

V is TRBV7-9 and J is TRBJ2-1; 8 nucleotides match TRBD2. Per the germline V gene, CDR1 is SEHNR and CDR2 is FQNEAQ (reference sequence). The CDR3 spans 16 residues. V lost 5 bases and J lost 8; bases outside the gene matches: 14. DNA of the CDR3: TGTGCCAGCAGCGACCTGGCCGGACTAGCTTTCCATGAGCAGTTCTTC. Residues: CASSDLAGLAFHEQFF. Together with reference TRBV7-9 and TRBJ2-1, the CDR3 gives the full variable domain: DTGVSQNPRHKITKRGQNVTFRCDPISEHNRLYWYRQTLGQGPEFLTYFQNEAQLEKSRLLSDRFSAERPKGSFSTLEIQRTEQGDSAMYLCASSDLAGLAFHEQFFGPGTRLTVL.

This clonotype has a handful of counts. J is TRBJ1-1 and V is TRBV12-3 or TRBV12-4; D uncertain. The CDR3 covers 16 residues. Trimming stripped 6 bases from V and 1 base from J, with 18 bases between. This CDR3 reads CASRLHSADSNTEAFF. The CDR3 DNA reads as TGTGCCAGCAGACTCCACAGCGCAGATTCGAACACTGAAGCTTTCTTT.

This chain connects TRBV12-3 or TRBV12-4 to TRBJ2-4; 8 bases agree with TRBD2. CDR3 length: 18 amino acids. The V gene end was trimmed by 2 bases and the J gene end by 1 base; junction bases not matched to a gene: 10. CDR3 loop: CASSLQAGAPRAKNIQYF. The CDR3 DNA sequence: TGTGCCAGCAGTTTACAAGCGGGAGCGCCCAGGGCCAAAAACATTCAGTACTTC.

Here the CDR3 DNA reads TGTGCCAGCAGCCAGATCACGGGCGGGGGCACAGATACGCAGTATTTT. Translation gives CASSQITGGGTDTQYF. The J gene is TRBJ2-3, the V gene TRBV5-5; possibly TRBD2 for D (6 bases). V lost 4 bases and J lost 1, with 16 bases in between. This CDR3 has 16 amino acids. From germline, CDR1 is SGHKS and CDR2 YYEKEE (reference sequence).

This clonotype was seen only a few times. The chain carries TRBV6-2 or TRBV6-3 and TRBJ2-5, with D unresolved. With 5 bases removed from V and 4 bases from J, the gap between germline ends came to 14 bases. Germline loops: CDR1 MNHEY, CDR2 SVGEGT. The CDR3 contains 14 residues. The CDR3 DNA reads TGTGCCAGCAGTCTTACCGGGTTTCTAGAGACCCAGTACTTC. This sequence encodes CASSLTGFLETQYF.

The chain uses TRBV2 and TRBJ1-5; D is unclear. Germline-derived CDR1 and CDR2 are SNHLY and FYNNEI. V lost 3 bases to trimming and J lost 9 bases, with 15 bases between them. There are 14 residues in the CDR3. The CDR3 reads CASSEGSGYLPQHF. Written as DNA, the CDR3 is TGTGCCAGCAGTGAGGGGTCCGGCTATCTGCCCCAGCATTTT. Full variable domain (missing parts from reference TRBV2 and TRBJ1-5): EPEVTQTPSHQVTQMGQEVILRCVPISNHLYFYWYRQILGQKVEFLVSFYNNEISEKSEIFDDQFSVERPDGSNFTLKIRSTKLEDSAMYFCASSEGSGYLPQHFGDGTRLSIL.